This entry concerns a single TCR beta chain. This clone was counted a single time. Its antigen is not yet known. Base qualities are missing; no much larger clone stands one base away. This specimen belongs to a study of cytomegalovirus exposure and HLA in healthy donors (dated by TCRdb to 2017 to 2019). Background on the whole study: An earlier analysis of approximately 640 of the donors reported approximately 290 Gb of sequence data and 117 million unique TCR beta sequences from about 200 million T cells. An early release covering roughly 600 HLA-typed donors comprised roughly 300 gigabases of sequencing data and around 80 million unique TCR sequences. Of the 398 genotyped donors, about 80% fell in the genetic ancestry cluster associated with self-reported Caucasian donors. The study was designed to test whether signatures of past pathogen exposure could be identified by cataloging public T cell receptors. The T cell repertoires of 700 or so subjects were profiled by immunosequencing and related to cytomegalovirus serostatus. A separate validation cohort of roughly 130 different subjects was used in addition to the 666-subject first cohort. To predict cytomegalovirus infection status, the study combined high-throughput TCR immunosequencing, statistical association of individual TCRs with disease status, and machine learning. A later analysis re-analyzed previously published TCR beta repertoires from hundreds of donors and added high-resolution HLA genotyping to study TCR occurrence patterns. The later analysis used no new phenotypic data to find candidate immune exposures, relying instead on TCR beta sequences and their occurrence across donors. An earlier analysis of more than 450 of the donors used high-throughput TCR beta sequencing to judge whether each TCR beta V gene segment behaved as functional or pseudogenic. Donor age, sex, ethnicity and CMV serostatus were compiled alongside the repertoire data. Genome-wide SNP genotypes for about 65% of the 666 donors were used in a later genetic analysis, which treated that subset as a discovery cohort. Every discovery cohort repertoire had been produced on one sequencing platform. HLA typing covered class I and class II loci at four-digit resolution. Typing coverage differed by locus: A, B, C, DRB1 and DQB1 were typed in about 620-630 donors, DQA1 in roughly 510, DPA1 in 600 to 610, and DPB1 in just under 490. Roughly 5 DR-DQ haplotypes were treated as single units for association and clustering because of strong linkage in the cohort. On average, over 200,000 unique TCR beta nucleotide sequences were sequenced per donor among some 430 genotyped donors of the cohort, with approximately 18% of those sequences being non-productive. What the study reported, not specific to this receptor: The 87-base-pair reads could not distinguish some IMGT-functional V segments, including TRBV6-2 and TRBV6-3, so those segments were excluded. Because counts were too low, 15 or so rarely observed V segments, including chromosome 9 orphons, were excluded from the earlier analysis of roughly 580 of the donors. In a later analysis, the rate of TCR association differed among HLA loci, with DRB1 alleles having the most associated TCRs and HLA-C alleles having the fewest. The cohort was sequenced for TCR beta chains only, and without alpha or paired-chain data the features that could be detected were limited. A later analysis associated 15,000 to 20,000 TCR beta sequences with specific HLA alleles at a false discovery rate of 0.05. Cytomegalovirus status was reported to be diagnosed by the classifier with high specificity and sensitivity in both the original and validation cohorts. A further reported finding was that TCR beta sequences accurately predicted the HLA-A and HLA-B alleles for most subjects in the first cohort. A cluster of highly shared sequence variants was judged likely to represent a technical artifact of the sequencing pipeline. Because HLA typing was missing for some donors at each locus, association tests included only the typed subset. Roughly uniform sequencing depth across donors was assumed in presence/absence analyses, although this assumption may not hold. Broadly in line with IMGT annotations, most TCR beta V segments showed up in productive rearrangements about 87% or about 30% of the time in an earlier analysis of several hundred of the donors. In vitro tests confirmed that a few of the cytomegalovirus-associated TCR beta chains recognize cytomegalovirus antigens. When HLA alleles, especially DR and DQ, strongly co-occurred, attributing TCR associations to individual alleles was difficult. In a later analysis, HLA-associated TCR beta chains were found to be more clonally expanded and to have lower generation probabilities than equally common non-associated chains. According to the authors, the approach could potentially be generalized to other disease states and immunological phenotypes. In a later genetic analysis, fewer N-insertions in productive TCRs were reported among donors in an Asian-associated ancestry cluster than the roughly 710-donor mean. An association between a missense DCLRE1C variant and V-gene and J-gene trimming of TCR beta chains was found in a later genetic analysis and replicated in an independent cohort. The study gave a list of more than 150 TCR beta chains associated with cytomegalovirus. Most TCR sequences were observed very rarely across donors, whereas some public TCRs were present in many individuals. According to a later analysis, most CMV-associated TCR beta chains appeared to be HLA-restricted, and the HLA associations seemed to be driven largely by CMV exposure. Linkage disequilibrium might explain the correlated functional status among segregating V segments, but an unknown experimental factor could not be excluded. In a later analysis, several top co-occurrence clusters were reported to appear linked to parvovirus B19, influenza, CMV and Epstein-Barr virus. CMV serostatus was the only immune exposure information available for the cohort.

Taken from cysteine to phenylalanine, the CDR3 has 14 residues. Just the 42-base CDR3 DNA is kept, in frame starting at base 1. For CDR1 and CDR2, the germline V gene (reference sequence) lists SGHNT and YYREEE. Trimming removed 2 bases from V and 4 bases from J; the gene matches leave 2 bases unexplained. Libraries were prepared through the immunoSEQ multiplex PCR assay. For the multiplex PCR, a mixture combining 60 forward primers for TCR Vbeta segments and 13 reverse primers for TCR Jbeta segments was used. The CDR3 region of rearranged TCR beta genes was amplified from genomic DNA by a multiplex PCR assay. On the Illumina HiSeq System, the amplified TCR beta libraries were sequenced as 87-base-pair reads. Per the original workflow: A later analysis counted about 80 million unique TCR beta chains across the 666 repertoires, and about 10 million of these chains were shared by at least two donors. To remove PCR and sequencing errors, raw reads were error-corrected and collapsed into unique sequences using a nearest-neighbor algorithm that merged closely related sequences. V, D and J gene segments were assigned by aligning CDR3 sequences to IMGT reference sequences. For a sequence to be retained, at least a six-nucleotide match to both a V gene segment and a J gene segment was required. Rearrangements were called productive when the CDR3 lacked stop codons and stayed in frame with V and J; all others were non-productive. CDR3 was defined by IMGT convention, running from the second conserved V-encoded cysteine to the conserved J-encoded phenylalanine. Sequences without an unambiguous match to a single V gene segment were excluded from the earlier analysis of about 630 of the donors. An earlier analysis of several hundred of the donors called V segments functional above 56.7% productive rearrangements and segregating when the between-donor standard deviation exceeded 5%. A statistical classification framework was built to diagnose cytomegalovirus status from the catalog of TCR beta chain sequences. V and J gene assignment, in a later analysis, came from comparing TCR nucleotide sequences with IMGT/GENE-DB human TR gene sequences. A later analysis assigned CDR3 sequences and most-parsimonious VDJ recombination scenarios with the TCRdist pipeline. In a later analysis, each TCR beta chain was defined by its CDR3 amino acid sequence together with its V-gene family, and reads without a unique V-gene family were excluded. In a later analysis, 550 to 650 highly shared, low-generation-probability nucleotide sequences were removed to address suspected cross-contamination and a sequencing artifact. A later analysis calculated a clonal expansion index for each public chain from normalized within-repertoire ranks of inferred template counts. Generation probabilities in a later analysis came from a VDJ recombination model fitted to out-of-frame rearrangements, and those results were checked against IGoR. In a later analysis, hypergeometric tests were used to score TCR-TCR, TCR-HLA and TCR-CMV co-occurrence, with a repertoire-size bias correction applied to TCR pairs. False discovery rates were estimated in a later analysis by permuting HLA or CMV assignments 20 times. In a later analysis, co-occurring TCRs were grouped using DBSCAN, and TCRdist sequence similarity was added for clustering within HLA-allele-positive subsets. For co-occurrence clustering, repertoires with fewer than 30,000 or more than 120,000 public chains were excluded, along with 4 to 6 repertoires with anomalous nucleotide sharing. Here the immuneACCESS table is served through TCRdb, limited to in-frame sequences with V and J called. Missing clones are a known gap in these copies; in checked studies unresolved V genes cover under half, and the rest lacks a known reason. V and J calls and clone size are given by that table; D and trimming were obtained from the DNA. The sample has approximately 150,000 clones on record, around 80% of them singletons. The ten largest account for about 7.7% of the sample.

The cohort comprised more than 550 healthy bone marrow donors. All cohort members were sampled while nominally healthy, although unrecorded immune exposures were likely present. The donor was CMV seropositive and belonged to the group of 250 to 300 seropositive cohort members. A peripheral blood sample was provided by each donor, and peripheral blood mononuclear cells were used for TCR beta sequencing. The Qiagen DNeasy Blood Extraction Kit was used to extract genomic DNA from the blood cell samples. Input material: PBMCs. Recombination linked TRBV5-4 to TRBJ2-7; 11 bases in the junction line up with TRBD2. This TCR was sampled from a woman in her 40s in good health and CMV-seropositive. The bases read TGTGCCAGCAGCTTAGGGACTAGCGGATACGAGCAGTACTTC. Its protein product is CASSLGTSGYEQYF.